This TCR beta chain was documented in a study of shared clonotypes between healthy human individuals. TCRdb's copy holds only in-frame clones and misses some; the assay was immunoSEQ multiplex PCR. The sample comprises approximately 95,000 clones, roughly two thirds of which are singletons, and about 48% rests with the top ten. This CDR3 region has 14 residues. The germline V gene encodes CDR1 MNHEY and CDR2 SMNVEV (reference sequence). V gave up 1 base and J gave up 5 bases, with 11 bases separating them. Sample: memory CD8+ T cells sorted from blood. The subset is: CD45RO+ cells pooled with CCR7-negative TemRA cells. The V and J genes are TRBV27 and TRBJ2-5; D is perhaps TRBD1 (6 bases). The receptor comes from a young man in good health. The CDR3 region is CASSLYKGDETQYF. Written as DNA, the CDR3 is TGTGCCAGCAGTTTATACAAGGGGGATGAGACCCAGTACTTC.